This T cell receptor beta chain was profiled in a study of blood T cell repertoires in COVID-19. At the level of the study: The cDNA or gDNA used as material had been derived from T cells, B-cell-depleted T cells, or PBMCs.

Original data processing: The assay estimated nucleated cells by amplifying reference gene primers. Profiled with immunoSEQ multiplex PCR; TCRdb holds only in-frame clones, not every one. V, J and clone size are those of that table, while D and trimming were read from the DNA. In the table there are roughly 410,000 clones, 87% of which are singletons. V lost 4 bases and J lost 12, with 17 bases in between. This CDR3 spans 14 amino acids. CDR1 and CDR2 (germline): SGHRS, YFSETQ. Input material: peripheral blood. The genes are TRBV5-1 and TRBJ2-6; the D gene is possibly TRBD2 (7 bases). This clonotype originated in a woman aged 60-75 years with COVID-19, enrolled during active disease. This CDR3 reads CASSRAGEGSVLTF. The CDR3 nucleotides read TGCGCCAGCAGCCGAGCAGGGGAGGGGTCCGTCCTGACTTTC. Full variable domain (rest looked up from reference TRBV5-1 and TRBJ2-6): KAGVTQTPRYLIKTRGQQVTLSCSPISGHRSVSWYQQTPGQGLQFLFEYFSETQRNKGNFPGRFSGRQFSNSRSEMNVSTLELGDSALYLCASSRAGEGSVLTFGAGSRLTVL.